This T cell receptor beta chain was obtained from a study of T-cell reconstitution after alpha-beta-depleted transplantation in children. Unique molecular identifiers were built into the TCRbeta library. TCRdb re-analysed the PCR reads in MiXCR, keeping a single row per CDR3 protein. This sample yields around 360,000 distinct CDR3 sequences, of which under 13% are seen a single time; 2% to 3% belongs to the top ten. The CDR3 runs to 15 residues. Germline assignment: CDR1 KGHDR and CDR2 SFDVKD. V shed 0 bases, J shed 10 bases, and the junction held 6 bases outside the gene matches. There are a few counts of this clonotype.

The input for sequencing was PBMCs from the stem cell graft donor, taken from the stem cell graft. The sequence was obtained from a human donor who donated a stem cell graft to a child with acute lymphoblastic leukemia. The genes are TRBV24-1 and TRBJ2-1, with 9 bases that match TRBD2. The CDR3 DNA reads as TGTGCCACCAGTGATTTGCTAGCGGGAACGGGGGAGCAGTTCTTC. Protein product: CATSDLLAGTGEQFF.